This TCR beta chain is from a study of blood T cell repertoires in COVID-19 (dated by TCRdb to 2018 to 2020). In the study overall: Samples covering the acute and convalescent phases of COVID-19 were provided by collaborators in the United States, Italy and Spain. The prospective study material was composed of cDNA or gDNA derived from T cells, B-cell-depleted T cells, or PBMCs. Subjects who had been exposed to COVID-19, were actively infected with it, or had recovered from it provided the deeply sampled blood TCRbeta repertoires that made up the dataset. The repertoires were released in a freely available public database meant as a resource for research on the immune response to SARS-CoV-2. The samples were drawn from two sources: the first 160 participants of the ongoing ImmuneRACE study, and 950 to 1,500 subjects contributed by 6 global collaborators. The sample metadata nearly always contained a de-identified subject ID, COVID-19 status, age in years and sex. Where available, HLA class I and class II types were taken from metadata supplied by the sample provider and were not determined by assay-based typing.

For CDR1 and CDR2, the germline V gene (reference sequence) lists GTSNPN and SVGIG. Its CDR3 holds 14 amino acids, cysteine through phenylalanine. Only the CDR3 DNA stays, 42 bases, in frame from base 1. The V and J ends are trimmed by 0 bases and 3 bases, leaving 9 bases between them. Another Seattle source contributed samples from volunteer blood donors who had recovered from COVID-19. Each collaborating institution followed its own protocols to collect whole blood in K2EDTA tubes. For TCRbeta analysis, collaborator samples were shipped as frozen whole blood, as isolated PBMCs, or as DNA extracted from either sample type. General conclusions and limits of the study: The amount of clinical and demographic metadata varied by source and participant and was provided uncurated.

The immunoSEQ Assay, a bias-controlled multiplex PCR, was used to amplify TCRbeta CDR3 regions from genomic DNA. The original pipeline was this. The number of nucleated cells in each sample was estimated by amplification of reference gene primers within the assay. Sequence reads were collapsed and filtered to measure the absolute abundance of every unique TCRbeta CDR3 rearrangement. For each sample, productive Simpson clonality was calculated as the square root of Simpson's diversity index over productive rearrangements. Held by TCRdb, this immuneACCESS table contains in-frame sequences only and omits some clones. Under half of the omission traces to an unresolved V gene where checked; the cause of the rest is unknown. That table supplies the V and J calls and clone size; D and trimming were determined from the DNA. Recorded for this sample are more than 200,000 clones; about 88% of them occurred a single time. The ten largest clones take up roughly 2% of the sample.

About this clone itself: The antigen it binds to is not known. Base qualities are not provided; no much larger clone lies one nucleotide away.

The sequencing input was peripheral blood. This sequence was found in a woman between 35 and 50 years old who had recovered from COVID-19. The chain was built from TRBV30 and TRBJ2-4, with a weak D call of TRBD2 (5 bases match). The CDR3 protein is CAWSVLRGKNIQYF. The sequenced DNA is TGTGCCTGGAGTGTTCTCCGGGGCAAAAACATTCAGTACTTC. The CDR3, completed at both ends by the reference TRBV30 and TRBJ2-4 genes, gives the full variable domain SQTIHQWPATLVQPVGSPLSLECTVEGTSNPNLYWYRQAAGRGLQLLFYSVGIGQISSEVPQNLSASRPQDRQFILSSKKLLLSDSGFYLCAWSVLRGKNIQYFGAGTRLSVL.